Listed here are 11 T cell receptor beta chains from one sample, sequenced in a study of blood T cell repertoires in COVID-19. Clones were sequenced by immunoSEQ multiplex PCR, and TCRdb holds only the in-frame ones, with some missing. Of roughly 260,000 clones in the sample, around nine tenths were seen once. The sequencing sample was made of peripheral blood. The receptors shown here come from a middle-aged man who had recovered from COVID-19.

This clone was counted a single time. The DNA for the CDR3 is TGTGCCAGCAGTTCACACCAGGGTCACTATGGCTACACCTTC. As protein: CASSSHQGHYGYTF. The chain uses TRBV27 and TRBJ1-2; the D gene is possibly TRBD1 (5 bases). There are 14 residues in the CDR3. The germline V and J ends were trimmed by 4 bases and 3 bases, with 12 bases remaining between them. CDR1 MNHEY and CDR2 SMNVEV come from the germline V gene (reference sequence).

The V gene is TRBV15, the J gene TRBJ2-7; 8 bases are a match to TRBD1. The trim removed 6 bases at V and 5 bases at J, leaving 12 bases unmatched. Germline lookup yields CDR1 LNHNV and CDR2 YYDKDF (reference sequence). The CDR3 has 15 amino acids. The CDR3 loop is CATRPSGDRNHEQYF. In DNA, the CDR3 is TGTGCCACCAGGCCGAGTGGGGACAGGAATCACGAGCAGTACTTC.

This clone appeared a few times. The rearrangement uses TRBV27 and TRBJ1-5, with D perhaps matching TRBD1 (5 bases). V was cut by 3 bases and J by 4 bases, with 10 bases left in between. CDR1 and CDR2 from the germline V gene are MNHEY and SMNVEV (reference sequence). The CDR3 covers 14 residues. The CDR3 loop is CASSLAGENQPQHF. CDR3 nucleotide sequence: TGTGCCAGCAGTTTGGCGGGGGAAAATCAGCCCCAGCATTTT.

This chain links TRBV7-2 with TRBJ1-6, with D hard to call. The CDR3 spans 13 residues. Germline CDR1 SGHTA, CDR2 FQGNSA. Trimming stripped 2 bases from V and 10 bases from J, with 9 bases between. CDR3 sequence: CASSLTQYSPLHF. CDR3 DNA: TGTGCCAGCAGCTTAACGCAGTACTCACCCCTCCACTTT.

The V gene is TRBV6-5, the J gene TRBJ2-7; D is undetermined. CDR3 size: 13 residues. V lost 2 bases and J 5 bases, leaving 10 bases between the germline ends. Germline loops: CDR1 MNHEY, CDR2 SVGAGI. This chain's CDR3 is CASSYNRVNEQYF. CDR3 coding DNA: TGTGCCAGCAGTTACAACAGAGTTAACGAGCAGTACTTC.

The rearrangement joins TRBV7-2 to TRBJ1-3; TRBD1 agrees at 7 bases. This CDR3 contains 16 residues. Germline V gene sequence: CDR1 SGHTA, CDR2 FQGNSA. With V trimmed by 3 bases and J by 0 bases, 5 bases remained unmatched. CDR3 amino acids: CASSFDPGGSGNTIYF. As DNA, the CDR3 is TGTGCCAGCAGCTTTGATCCAGGGGGCTCTGGAAACACCATATATTTT.

This clone has only a few counts. The chain recombines TRBV11-2 with TRBJ2-1; 8 bases are a match to TRBD1. Germline values: CDR1 SGHAT, CDR2 FQNNGV. Germline trimming cut 2 bases from V and 1 base from J; bases unmatched to any gene: 10. The CDR3 sequence is 18 residues long. The CDR3 spells CASSLRPVRGRSYNEQFF. CDR3 sequence (DNA): TGTGCCAGCAGCTTAAGGCCCGTCAGGGGGCGGTCCTACAATGAGCAGTTCTTC.

J is TRBJ1-3 and V is TRBV11-2; 8 nucleotides line up with TRBD1. CDR3 length: 16 amino acids. J was trimmed by 0 bases and V by 5 bases; bases with no gene match: 6. CDR1 is SGHAT and CDR2 is FQNNGV in the germline V gene. This CDR3 is CASSTRTGRSGNTIYF. The CDR3 nucleotides read TGTGCCAGCAGCACTAGGACAGGGCGCTCTGGAAACACCATATATTTT.

The genes are TRBV19 and TRBJ2-7; D is perhaps TRBD2 (5 bases). The germline V and J ends were trimmed by 7 bases and 4 bases, with 20 bases remaining between them. The CDR3 consists of 15 residues. Germline assignment: CDR1 LNHDA and CDR2 SQIVND (reference sequence). The CDR3 sequence is CASKPKGTSGYEQYF. CDR3 DNA sequence: TGTGCCAGTAAGCCGAAAGGTACCAGCGGATACGAGCAGTACTTC. Full variable domain (remainder filled in from reference TRBV19 and TRBJ2-7): DGGITQSPKYLFRKEGQNVTLSCEQNLNHDAMYWYRQDPGQGLRLIYYSQIVNDFQKGDIAEGYSVSREKKESFPLTVTSAQKNPTAFYLCASKPKGTSGYEQYFGPGTRLTVT.

The V call is TRBV2, the J call TRBJ2-2, with TRBD1 matching 7 bases. The V gene end was trimmed by 7 bases and the J gene end by 6 bases; junction bases not matched to a gene: 11. The germline gives CDR1 SNHLY, CDR2 FYNNEI. The CDR3 covers 15 residues. The CDR3 loop is CASTRGWLYSGELFF. The CDR3 DNA is TGTGCCAGCACCAGGGGGTGGTTATACTCCGGGGAGCTGTTTTTT.

The chain joins TRBV5-1 to TRBJ2-5; D gene ambiguous. Germline values: CDR1 SGHRS, CDR2 YFSETQ. V lost 1 base to trimming and J lost 2 bases, with 9 bases between them. The CDR3 is made up of 14 amino acids. CDR3 DNA: TGCGCCAGCAGCTTGTCCCCCTTTCAAGAGACCCAGTACTTC. Its protein product is CASSLSPFQETQYF.